The rows below give T cell receptor beta chains drawn from one sample of a study of T cell repertoires in cytomegalovirus infection. In TCRdb, the reads were re-called with MiXCR into one record per CDR3 protein. The table shows more than 45,000 distinct CDR3 sequences, with around 20% occurring only once. No cognate antigen is known for these TCRs. The material was CD8+ T cells from cultured PBMCs, obtained from culture after CMV antigen stimulation. The receptors come from a human donor in good health (CMV status not recorded). Some clones in this sample may be carry-over from other donors' samples. Both conserved end residues are part of each CDR3. Each record gives: CDR3 DNA, CDR3 protein, clone size, V gene, J gene, CDR3 length, D gene. The D gene is left open where the match is weak. Size is stated for part of the rows, as once, few or many counts, or as a class when the clone is expanded.

cdr3_nt: TGTGCCAGCAGCCCCGCCGAGAATCAGCCCCAGCATTTT; cdr3_aa: CASSPAENQPQHF; clone_size: .; v_call: TRBV7-2; j_call: TRBJ1-5; cdr3_length: 13; d_call: .
cdr3_nt: TGTGCCAGCAGTTTATCGAGGAACCACAGGGGTGGCTACACCTTC; cdr3_aa: CASSLSRNHRGGYTF; clone_size: few; v_call: TRBV27; j_call: TRBJ1-2; cdr3_length: 15; d_call: TRBD1
cdr3_nt: TGTGCCAGCAGTTACGAGGGGGGCGCGAACACCGGGGAGCTGTTTTTT; cdr3_aa: CASSYEGGANTGELFF; clone_size: few; v_call: TRBV6-6; j_call: TRBJ2-2; cdr3_length: 16; d_call: .
cdr3_nt: TGTGCCAGCAGCCCCCCAGATGGGGCGGGGGCGGCCAAAAACATTCAGTACTTC; cdr3_aa: CASSPPDGAGAAKNIQYF; clone_size: .; v_call: TRBV9; j_call: TRBJ2-4; cdr3_length: 18; d_call: .
cdr3_nt: TGTGCCAGCAGCTCTGATCAAAACATTCAGTACTTC; cdr3_aa: CASSSDQNIQYF; clone_size: .; v_call: TRBV7-9; j_call: TRBJ2-4; cdr3_length: 12; d_call: .
cdr3_nt: TGTGCCAGCCGTAACGGCATTTCTAGCACAGATACGCAGTATTTT; cdr3_aa: CASRNGISSTDTQYF; clone_size: .; v_call: TRBV7-9; j_call: TRBJ2-3; cdr3_length: 15; d_call: .
cdr3_nt: TGTGCCAGCAGTTTAGACCCCTCTGGGGCCAACGTCCTGACTTTC; cdr3_aa: CASSLDPSGANVLTF; clone_size: few; v_call: TRBV28; j_call: TRBJ2-6; cdr3_length: 15; d_call: .
cdr3_nt: TGTGCCAGCAGCTCCCCGAGGGGCGTTAATGAAAAACTGTTTTTT; cdr3_aa: CASSSPRGVNEKLFF; clone_size: few; v_call: TRBV7-9; j_call: TRBJ1-4; cdr3_length: 15; d_call: .
cdr3_nt: TGTGCCAGCAGCCCTGGACAGAGCTCCTATAATTCACCCCTCCACTTT; cdr3_aa: CASSPGQSSYNSPLHF; clone_size: .; v_call: TRBV12-3/TRBV12-4; j_call: TRBJ1-6; cdr3_length: 16; d_call: .
cdr3_nt: TGCAGCGTTGGGGACAGCTATGGCTACACCTTC; cdr3_aa: CSVGDSYGYTF; clone_size: .; v_call: TRBV29-1; j_call: TRBJ1-2; cdr3_length: 11; d_call: TRBD1
cdr3_nt: TGCGCCAGCAGCCAAGAGCCACAATTCTACGAGCAGTACTTC; cdr3_aa: CASSQEPQFYEQYF; clone_size: .; v_call: TRBV4-3; j_call: TRBJ2-7; cdr3_length: 14; d_call: .
cdr3_nt: TGTGCCAGCAGTGAATATTGGGACAGCAACTATGGCTACACCTTC; cdr3_aa: CASSEYWDSNYGYTF; clone_size: few; v_call: TRBV25-1; j_call: TRBJ1-2; cdr3_length: 15; d_call: TRBD1
cdr3_nt: TGTGCCAGCAGCTTTTGGCCTAGCGCTAGCACAGATACGCAGTATTTT; cdr3_aa: CASSFWPSASTDTQYF; clone_size: .; v_call: TRBV11-2; j_call: TRBJ2-3; cdr3_length: 16; d_call: .
cdr3_nt: TGTGCCAGCAGCTACCTAGGGCCCTACAATGAGCAGTTCTTC; cdr3_aa: CASSYLGPYNEQFF; clone_size: few; v_call: TRBV7-2; j_call: TRBJ2-1; cdr3_length: 14; d_call: .
cdr3_nt: TGCAGCGGGTGGGGCAGGGAGACCCAGTACTTC; cdr3_aa: CSGWGRETQYF; clone_size: .; v_call: TRBV29-1; j_call: TRBJ2-5; cdr3_length: 11; d_call: .
cdr3_nt: TGTGCCAGCAGTTTTATACGACAAGAGACCCAGTACTTC; cdr3_aa: CASSFIRQETQYF; clone_size: many; v_call: TRBV28; j_call: TRBJ2-5; cdr3_length: 13; d_call: .
cdr3_nt: TGTGCCAGCAGTTACGGAGGCCCCCGGAGAACAGATACGCAGTATTTT; cdr3_aa: CASSYGGPRRTDTQYF; clone_size: .; v_call: TRBV6-2/TRBV6-3; j_call: TRBJ2-3; cdr3_length: 16; d_call: .
cdr3_nt: TGTGCCAGCAGCCAAGAGAGAGCGGGGGACTACGAGCAGTACTTC; cdr3_aa: CASSQERAGDYEQYF; clone_size: few; v_call: TRBV4-2; j_call: TRBJ2-7; cdr3_length: 15; d_call: TRBD2
cdr3_nt: TGTGCCAGCAGCGGCAGCGGGAGGGCCGGGTATAGCACAGATACGCAGTATTTT; cdr3_aa: CASSGSGRAGYSTDTQYF; clone_size: .; v_call: TRBV7-9; j_call: TRBJ2-3; cdr3_length: 18; d_call: TRBD2
cdr3_nt: TGTGCCAGCTCCTCCGGTGACCAGGGAATCTCAGAGACCCAGTACTTC; cdr3_aa: CASSSGDQGISETQYF; clone_size: many; v_call: TRBV7-2; j_call: TRBJ2-5; cdr3_length: 16; d_call: .
cdr3_nt: TGTGCCAGCAGTGTGACTAGCGGGAGGTACGAGCAGTACTTC; cdr3_aa: CASSVTSGRYEQYF; clone_size: few; v_call: TRBV27; j_call: TRBJ2-7; cdr3_length: 14; d_call: TRBD2
cdr3_nt: TGTGCCAGCAGCTACCTCCCGGGACGCAAGAACACCGGGGAGCTGTTTTTT; cdr3_aa: CASSYLPGRKNTGELFF; clone_size: .; v_call: TRBV12-3/TRBV12-4; j_call: TRBJ2-2; cdr3_length: 17; d_call: .
cdr3_nt: TGTGCCAGCAGCCTAAGCCGGGACCCTGAACCCCCCTCTGGGGCCAACGTCCTGACTTTC; cdr3_aa: CASSLSRDPEPPSGANVLTF; clone_size: few; v_call: TRBV9; j_call: TRBJ2-6; cdr3_length: 20; d_call: .
cdr3_nt: TGTGCCAGCAGTTTACAGTCCGAACCCCCCTACGAGCAGTACTTC; cdr3_aa: CASSLQSEPPYEQYF; clone_size: few; v_call: TRBV28; j_call: TRBJ2-7; cdr3_length: 15; d_call: .
cdr3_nt: TGTGCCAGCAGCTTCAGTCCCGCCTACGAGCAGTACTTC; cdr3_aa: CASSFSPAYEQYF; clone_size: .; v_call: TRBV7-2; j_call: TRBJ2-7; cdr3_length: 13; d_call: .
cdr3_nt: TGTGCCAGCAGCGCGCTTCTAGCGAATTCCTACAATGAGCAGTTCTTC; cdr3_aa: CASSALLANSYNEQFF; clone_size: few; v_call: TRBV7-8; j_call: TRBJ2-1; cdr3_length: 16; d_call: .
cdr3_nt: TGTGCCAGCAGTCAAAATGGGAATGAGCAGTTCTTC; cdr3_aa: CASSQNGNEQFF; clone_size: .; v_call: TRBV12-3/TRBV12-4; j_call: TRBJ2-1; cdr3_length: 12; d_call: .
cdr3_nt: TGTGCCAGCAGCTCCCGGACTAGCGGGAGCCTTTCTGGGGCCAACGTCCTGACTTTC; cdr3_aa: CASSSRTSGSLSGANVLTF; clone_size: .; v_call: TRBV7-8; j_call: TRBJ2-6; cdr3_length: 19; d_call: TRBD2
cdr3_nt: TGTGCCGCTTCGGGGGGACGGGGCTACACCTTC; cdr3_aa: CAASGGRGYTF; clone_size: .; v_call: TRBV27; j_call: TRBJ1-2; cdr3_length: 11; d_call: .
cdr3_nt: TGTGCCAGCAGTTTCCAGGGGGATGAGCAGTTCTTC; cdr3_aa: CASSFQGDEQFF; clone_size: .; v_call: TRBV12-3/TRBV12-4; j_call: TRBJ2-1; cdr3_length: 12; d_call: TRBD1
cdr3_nt: TGCAGTGCTTACCTTCCCCGGGACGGGAACTACGAGCAGTACTTC; cdr3_aa: CSAYLPRDGNYEQYF; clone_size: .; v_call: TRBV20-1; j_call: TRBJ2-7; cdr3_length: 15; d_call: .
cdr3_nt: TGTGCCAGCAGCCCAACGGACCAAAACAGCTATGGCTACACCTTC; cdr3_aa: CASSPTDQNSYGYTF; clone_size: .; v_call: TRBV27; j_call: TRBJ1-2; cdr3_length: 15; d_call: .
cdr3_nt: TGTGCCTGGAGTGTACCCGGGGAGAACACTGAAGCTTTCTTT; cdr3_aa: CAWSVPGENTEAFF; clone_size: few; v_call: TRBV30; j_call: TRBJ1-1; cdr3_length: 14; d_call: .
cdr3_nt: TGTGCCAGCAGCGTTTGGCAGAACGACTACGAGCAGTACTTC; cdr3_aa: CASSVWQNDYEQYF; clone_size: many; v_call: TRBV9; j_call: TRBJ2-7; cdr3_length: 14; d_call: .
cdr3_nt: TGTGCCAGCAGCTTAGGTCCGGGGGCATCGGCCAAAAACATTCAGTACTTC; cdr3_aa: CASSLGPGASAKNIQYF; clone_size: few; v_call: TRBV7-9; j_call: TRBJ2-4; cdr3_length: 17; d_call: .
cdr3_nt: TGTGCCAGCAAGACGGGCAGGGAGAGGGATAGCAATCAGCCCCAGCATTTT; cdr3_aa: CASKTGRERDSNQPQHF; clone_size: few; v_call: TRBV6-2/TRBV6-3; j_call: TRBJ1-5; cdr3_length: 17; d_call: .
cdr3_nt: TGCGCCAGCAGCCAAGCGGGGGGGCCCTACAATGAGCAGTTCTTC; cdr3_aa: CASSQAGGPYNEQFF; clone_size: few; v_call: TRBV4-3; j_call: TRBJ2-1; cdr3_length: 15; d_call: TRBD2
cdr3_nt: TGTGCGACAGAGAAGAACACTGAAGCTTTCTTT; cdr3_aa: CATEKNTEAFF; clone_size: few; v_call: TRBV7-2; j_call: TRBJ1-1; cdr3_length: 11; d_call: .
cdr3_nt: TGCGCCAGCAGCTTTAACCCCACAGATACGCAGTATTTT; cdr3_aa: CASSFNPTDTQYF; clone_size: .; v_call: TRBV5-1; j_call: TRBJ2-3; cdr3_length: 13; d_call: .
cdr3_nt: TGTGCCAGCAGTTATTTCGGGACAGGGGTCCTTCACGTCCTGACTTTC; cdr3_aa: CASSYFGTGVLHVLTF; clone_size: few; v_call: TRBV6-2/TRBV6-3; j_call: TRBJ2-6; cdr3_length: 16; d_call: TRBD1
cdr3_nt: TGCGCCAGCAGCCAACAGCGGGGCACCGGGGAGCTGTTTTTT; cdr3_aa: CASSQQRGTGELFF; clone_size: .; v_call: TRBV4-3; j_call: TRBJ2-2; cdr3_length: 14; d_call: TRBD2
cdr3_nt: TGTGCCAGCAGCCCACCGGCACAGGGGGCGCGTAGGGCTTTCTTT; cdr3_aa: CASSPPAQGARRAFF; clone_size: few; v_call: TRBV7-9; j_call: TRBJ1-1; cdr3_length: 15; d_call: TRBD1
cdr3_nt: TGTGCTAGTGGTTTCCAGGGGGCTACAGATACGCAGTATTTT; cdr3_aa: CASGFQGATDTQYF; clone_size: few; v_call: TRBV12-5; j_call: TRBJ2-3; cdr3_length: 14; d_call: TRBD1
cdr3_nt: TGTGCCAGCAGTGAAAAGGGGGGAGCACGCCTAAGCAATCAGCCCCAGCATTTT; cdr3_aa: CASSEKGGARLSNQPQHF; clone_size: .; v_call: TRBV6-1; j_call: TRBJ1-5; cdr3_length: 18; d_call: .
cdr3_nt: TGTGCCAGCAGTACCCCCCCGACAAGCACCTACGAGCAGTACTTC; cdr3_aa: CASSTPPTSTYEQYF; clone_size: .; v_call: TRBV6-2/TRBV6-3; j_call: TRBJ2-7; cdr3_length: 15; d_call: .
cdr3_nt: TGTGCCAGCAGCTTACCTAGCGGGAGGGATACGCAGTATTTT; cdr3_aa: CASSLPSGRDTQYF; clone_size: few; v_call: TRBV7-2; j_call: TRBJ2-3; cdr3_length: 14; d_call: TRBD2
cdr3_nt: TGTGCCAGCAGTGAATATTTGGACACCTACAATGAGCAGTTCTTC; cdr3_aa: CASSEYLDTYNEQFF; clone_size: .; v_call: TRBV6-1; j_call: TRBJ2-1; cdr3_length: 15; d_call: .
cdr3_nt: TGTGCCAGCAGGGACCTTCGTACCACAGATACGCAGTATTTT; cdr3_aa: CASRDLRTTDTQYF; clone_size: few; v_call: TRBV6-1; j_call: TRBJ2-3; cdr3_length: 14; d_call: .
cdr3_nt: TGTGCCAGCAGCGAGCGGGGGGCGTTCACAGATACGCAGTATTTT; cdr3_aa: CASSERGAFTDTQYF; clone_size: many; v_call: TRBV7-6; j_call: TRBJ2-3; cdr3_length: 15; d_call: TRBD2
cdr3_nt: TGTGCCAGCACTTTACCCTCCGGGGGGTCGAACACCGGGGAGCTGTTTTTT; cdr3_aa: CASTLPSGGSNTGELFF; clone_size: few; v_call: TRBV6-6; j_call: TRBJ2-2; cdr3_length: 17; d_call: TRBD2
cdr3_nt: TGTGCCAGCAGTGAAGGGCCGGGGACGAACGAGCAGTACTTC; cdr3_aa: CASSEGPGTNEQYF; clone_size: .; v_call: TRBV6-5; j_call: TRBJ2-7; cdr3_length: 14; d_call: .
cdr3_nt: TGTGCCAGCTCGTGGGGGGACCCTGGCTACACCTTC; cdr3_aa: CASSWGDPGYTF; clone_size: few; v_call: TRBV7-2; j_call: TRBJ1-2; cdr3_length: 12; d_call: .